The rows below give T cell receptor beta chains drawn from one sample of a study of blood T cell repertoires in COVID-19. Sequencing used immunoSEQ multiplex PCR; TCRdb keeps in-frame clones, though not all of them. Of 35,000 to 55,000 clones listed, 80% to 90% are singletons. The sequencing input was peripheral blood. The source is a human donor in a cohort sampled during active COVID-19. The CDR3 runs from the conserved cysteine through the conserved F or W. D genes are given only for firm matches. Clone size is given for some rows only: seen once, a few or many times, or a class if the clone is expanded.

v_gene: TRBV28
j_gene: TRBJ2-1
d_gene: NA
abundance: once
CDR3aa: CASRPQPRRVEQFF
CDR3nt: TGTGCCAGCAGGCCCCAGCCGAGGCGGGTGGAGCAGTTCTTC

v_gene: TRBV10-3
j_gene: TRBJ2-1
d_gene: TRBD2
abundance: NA
CDR3aa: CSVAGDSNEQFF
CDR3nt: TGTTCCGTAGCGGGAGATTCCAATGAGCAGTTCTTC

v_gene: TRBV7-3
j_gene: TRBJ2-7
d_gene: TRBD1
abundance: NA
CDR3aa: CASGGQGGGAYEQYF
CDR3nt: TGTGCCAGCGGCGGACAGGGTGGCGGGGCCTACGAGCAGTACTTC

v_gene: TRBV2
j_gene: TRBJ2-1
d_gene: NA
abundance: NA
CDR3aa: CASTLGVNEQFF
CDR3nt: TGTGCCAGCACCCTGGGCGTAAATGAGCAGTTCTTC

v_gene: TRBV28
j_gene: TRBJ2-7
d_gene: NA
abundance: NA
CDR3aa: CASSFQGHRAYEQYF
CDR3nt: TGTGCCAGCAGTTTTCAGGGACATAGAGCCTACGAGCAGTACTTC

v_gene: TRBV9
j_gene: TRBJ1-1
d_gene: NA
abundance: NA
CDR3aa: CASSVEAGTEAFF
CDR3nt: TGTGCCAGCAGCGTAGAAGCGGGGACTGAAGCTTTCTTT

v_gene: TRBV12-3/TRBV12-4
j_gene: TRBJ2-5
d_gene: TRBD1
abundance: once
CDR3aa: CASRGTVQETQYF
CDR3nt: TGTGCCAGCAGGGGGACAGTCCAAGAGACCCAGTACTTC

v_gene: TRBV6-5
j_gene: TRBJ2-2
d_gene: NA
abundance: NA
CDR3aa: CASAGNTGELFF
CDR3nt: TGTGCCAGCGCAGGGAACACCGGGGAGCTGTTTTTT

v_gene: TRBV27
j_gene: TRBJ2-1
d_gene: NA
abundance: NA
CDR3aa: CASSWAGLNEQFF
CDR3nt: TGTGCCAGCAGCTGGGCGGGCCTCAATGAGCAGTTCTTC

v_gene: TRBV5-1
j_gene: TRBJ2-3
d_gene: NA
abundance: NA
CDR3aa: CASSLNHGTPRDTQYF
CDR3nt: TGCGCCAGCAGCTTGAATCACGGGACTCCTCGAGATACGCAGTATTTT

v_gene: TRBV5-8
j_gene: TRBJ2-5
d_gene: TRBD2
abundance: NA
CDR3aa: CASSTGLAAPLETQYF
CDR3nt: TGTGCCAGCAGCACGGGACTAGCGGCCCCCTTAGAGACCCAGTACTTC

v_gene: TRBV3-1/TRBV3-2
j_gene: TRBJ2-2
d_gene: TRBD1
abundance: NA
CDR3aa: CASSQESGQGYQRAFGGELFF
CDR3nt: TGTGCCAGCAGCCAAGAATCGGGACAGGGGTACCAGCGGGCGTTCGGCGGGGAGCTGTTTTTT

v_gene: TRBV2
j_gene: TRBJ2-1
d_gene: NA
abundance: NA
CDR3aa: CASSSWTPSEFF
CDR3nt: TGTGCCAGCAGTTCCTGGACTCCCTCGGAGTTCTTC

v_gene: TRBV5-1
j_gene: TRBJ2-7
d_gene: TRBD2
abundance: few
CDR3aa: CASQTSGVSYEQYF
CDR3nt: TGCGCCAGCCAAACTAGCGGGGTCTCCTACGAGCAGTACTTC

v_gene: TRBV28
j_gene: TRBJ2-7
d_gene: TRBD1
abundance: NA
CDR3aa: CASRQSGTGAEQYF
CDR3nt: TGTGCCAGCAGGCAATCCGGGACAGGCGCCGAGCAGTACTTC

v_gene: TRBV10-3
j_gene: TRBJ2-7
d_gene: TRBD2
abundance: NA
CDR3aa: CAISELREGLKYF
CDR3nt: TGTGCCATCAGTGAATTGCGGGAGGGCCTTAAGTACTTC

v_gene: TRBV19
j_gene: TRBJ2-2
d_gene: TRBD1
abundance: NA
CDR3aa: CASRVGTGFTGELFF
CDR3nt: TGTGCCAGTAGGGTAGGGACAGGGTTCACCGGGGAGCTGTTTTTT

v_gene: TRBV6-5
j_gene: TRBJ2-7
d_gene: TRBD2
abundance: NA
CDR3aa: CASSSTSGRLWEQYF
CDR3nt: TGTGCCAGCAGTTCGACTAGCGGGAGACTCTGGGAGCAGTACTTC

v_gene: TRBV10-3
j_gene: TRBJ2-3
d_gene: TRBD2
abundance: NA
CDR3aa: CAIRVAGVTDTQYF
CDR3nt: TGTGCCATCAGGGTAGCGGGAGTCACAGATACGCAGTATTTT

v_gene: TRBV15
j_gene: TRBJ2-7
d_gene: TRBD2
abundance: NA
CDR3aa: CATSRDVGLVYEQYF
CDR3nt: TGTGCCACCAGCAGAGATGTGGGACTAGTCTACGAGCAGTACTTC

v_gene: TRBV30
j_gene: TRBJ1-5
d_gene: NA
abundance: NA
CDR3aa: CAWSFTGYSNQPQHF
CDR3nt: TGTGCCTGGAGTTTCACGGGGTATAGCAATCAGCCCCAGCATTTT

v_gene: TRBV24-1
j_gene: TRBJ2-3
d_gene: NA
abundance: NA
CDR3aa: CATSVQRTGGLSTDTQYF
CDR3nt: TGTGCCACCAGTGTCCAAAGAACAGGGGGACTAAGCACAGATACGCAGTATTTT

v_gene: TRBV19
j_gene: TRBJ2-6
d_gene: NA
abundance: NA
CDR3aa: CASRSVGGRSGANVLTF
CDR3nt: TGTGCCAGTAGATCGGTCGGAGGGCGCTCTGGGGCCAACGTCCTGACTTTC

v_gene: TRBV6-2/TRBV6-3
j_gene: TRBJ2-7
d_gene: NA
abundance: NA
CDR3aa: CASSYLAGSYEQYF
CDR3nt: TGTGCCAGCAGTTACTTGGCAGGTTCGTACGAGCAGTACTTC

v_gene: TRBV18
j_gene: TRBJ2-7
d_gene: NA
abundance: once
CDR3aa: CASSPPSREAYEQYF
CDR3nt: TGTGCCAGCTCACCACCGAGCAGGGAAGCCTACGAGCAGTACTTC